These 24 T cell receptor beta chains were sequenced from one sample in a study of T cell changes during pregnancy in multiple sclerosis. Sequencing used immunoSEQ multiplex PCR; TCRdb keeps in-frame clones, though not all of them. Among some 99,000 clones listed, 80% to 95% were seen once. The source material was peripheral blood, sampled after pregnancy. These receptors were obtained from a female donor with multiple sclerosis, enrolled in a pregnancy study.

In DNA, the CDR3 is TGTGCCAGTCAAACAGGGACTGGAAACACCATATATTTT. Translating it yields CASQTGTGNTIYF. This chain uses TRBV19 with TRBJ1-3, with a tentative D call TRBD1 (6 bases). This CDR3 comprises 13 residues. CDR1 is LNHDA, CDR2 SQIVND, per germline (reference sequence). V lost 8 bases to trimming and J lost 2 bases, with 10 bases between them.

This chain uses TRBV5-6 with TRBJ2-1, with D perhaps matching TRBD1 (5 bases). There are 11 residues in the CDR3. Germline lookup yields CDR1 SGHDT and CDR2 YYEEEE. V was shortened by 0 bases and J by 10 bases, with 5 bases between the two germline ends. The CDR3 sequence is CASSLGTEQFF. The CDR3 DNA sequence: TGTGCCAGCAGCTTGGGGACAGAGCAGTTCTTC. The full variable domain, in which reference TRBV5-6 and TRBJ2-1 provide the parts outside the CDR3, is DAGVTQSPTHLIKTRGQQVTLRCSPKSGHDTVSWYQQALGQGPQFIFQYYEEEERQRGNFPDRFSGHQFPNYSSELNVNALLLGDSALYLCASSLGTEQFFGPGTRLTVL.

The chain has TRBV7-8 and TRBJ2-3; D might be TRBD2 (5 bases). Germline V gene data show CDR1 as SGHVS and CDR2 as FQNEAQ. The CDR3 is 15 residues long. V was trimmed by 5 bases and J by 2 bases, leaving 14 bases between them. The CDR3 sequence is CASSTGSYYTDTQYF. In DNA, the CDR3 is TGTGCCAGCAGCACTGGGAGTTACTACACAGATACGCAGTATTTT.

The CDR3 is CASSPVGDTEAFF. Here the CDR3 DNA reads TGTGCCAGCAGTCCCGTCGGGGACACTGAAGCTTTCTTT. The chain uses TRBV2 and TRBJ1-1; D not certain. V was pared by 5 bases and J by 3 bases, with 10 bases between. Per the germline V gene, CDR1 is SNHLY and CDR2 is FYNNEI. The length of the CDR3 is 13 residues. The full variable domain, with the rest looked up from reference TRBV2 and TRBJ1-1, is EPEVTQTPSHQVTQMGQEVILRCVPISNHLYFYWYRQILGQKVEFLVSFYNNEISEKSEIFDDQFSVERPDGSNFTLKIRSTKLEDSAMYFCASSPVGDTEAFFGQGTRLTVV.

The V call is TRBV28, the J call TRBJ2-7; possible D gene TRBD2, 6 bases. This CDR3 region has 14 residues. From germline, CDR1 is MDHEN and CDR2 SYDVKM. The CDR3 reads CATRRALGSYEQYF. CDR3 nucleotides: TGTGCTACCAGGAGGGCCCTGGGATCCTACGAGCAGTACTTC.

This chain joins TRBV19 and TRBJ1-1; tentatively, D is TRBD1 (5 bases). The V end was cut by 2 bases, the J end by 1 base, with 11 bases between. The CDR3 runs to 15 residues. Germline lookup yields CDR1 LNHDA and CDR2 SQIVND (reference sequence). The CDR3 loop reads CASSILAGPNTEAFF. The CDR3, as DNA: TGTGCCAGTAGTATATTGGCAGGGCCGAACACTGAAGCTTTCTTT.

DNA for the CDR3: TGTGCCAGCTCACCATCCCGAGGATTAACAGATACGCAGTATTTT. As protein: CASSPSRGLTDTQYF. The genes are TRBV18 and TRBJ2-3; D is unclear. Germline lookup yields CDR1 KGHSH and CDR2 LQKENI. The germline V and J ends were trimmed by 2 bases and 3 bases, with 12 bases remaining between them. This CDR3 has 15 residues.

The chain joins TRBV5-1 to TRBJ1-1, with 10 bases matching TRBD1. The CDR3 contains 14 residues. Trimming at V came to 5 bases and at J to 4 bases, leaving 5 bases not matched to a gene. Germline-derived CDR1 and CDR2 are SGHRS and YFSETQ. As DNA, the CDR3 is TGCGCCAGCAGTGACAGGGGGCGAAGCACTGAAGCTTTCTTT. As protein: CASSDRGRSTEAFF. The whole variable domain, filled in from reference TRBV5-1 and TRBJ1-1, reads KAGVTQTPRYLIKTRGQQVTLSCSPISGHRSVSWYQQTPGQGLQFLFEYFSETQRNKGNFPGRFSGRQFSNSRSEMNVSTLELGDSALYLCASSDRGRSTEAFFGQGTRLTVV.

The genes are TRBV10-1 and TRBJ2-7; TRBD1 matches at 7 bases. The germline V gene encodes CDR1 WNHNN and CDR2 SYGVQD (reference sequence). The length of the CDR3 is 17 residues. The ends lost 0 bases at V and 0 bases at J; junction bases unmatched: 8. The CDR3 DNA is TGCGCCAGCAGTGAGTCCGGGGACAGATCAAACTCCTACGAGCAGTACTTC. Protein sequence: CASSESGDRSNSYEQYF.

This clone came up once. The chain couples TRBV28 to TRBJ1-2, with 10 bases identical to TRBD1. Germline CDR1 and CDR2: MDHEN and SYDVKM. This CDR3 has 15 amino acids. Losses at the gene ends were 5 bases for V and 4 bases for J; bases not matched to a gene: 7. In nucleotides, the CDR3 is TGTGCCAGCAGTAAACCGGGACAGGGGACCTATGGCTACACCTTC. This gives the protein CASSKPGQGTYGYTF.

The chain joins TRBV10-3 to TRBJ2-1; D unclear. Germline loops: CDR1 ENHRY, CDR2 SYGVKD. The CDR3 has 14 amino acids. The V gene lost 6 bases and the J gene lost 7 bases, with 16 bases spanning the gap. The CDR3 spells CAISLGAVDNEQFF. The CDR3 DNA reads TGTGCCATCAGCTTGGGCGCTGTTGATAATGAGCAGTTCTTC.

V gene TRBV5-1 combines with J gene TRBJ2-1; TRBD1 agrees at 10 bases. The germline CDR1 and CDR2 sequences are SGHRS and YFSETQ. This CDR3 contains 15 residues. Germline trimming cut 4 bases from V and 6 bases from J; bases unmatched to any gene: 7. The CDR3 here is CASSIDRGQSNEQFF. CDR3 coding DNA: TGCGCCAGCAGCATTGACAGGGGGCAAAGCAATGAGCAGTTCTTC.

V gene TRBV5-1 combines with J gene TRBJ1-1; 8 bases map to TRBD1. This CDR3 region has 17 residues. The junction had 8 bases not matched to a gene; V was cut back by 0 bases and J by 1 base. Germline V gene data show CDR1 as SGHRS and CDR2 as YFSETQ. CDR3 protein: CASSLGTGPIGNTEAFF. The CDR3 nucleotides are TGCGCCAGCAGCTTGGGGACAGGGCCGATAGGGAACACTGAAGCTTTCTTT.

This chain joins TRBV5-1 and TRBJ2-3, with D maybe TRBD2 (5 bases). The CDR3 loop spans 16 amino acids. Trimming left V 0 bases short and J 5 bases short, with 16 bases between. Per the germline V gene, CDR1 is SGHRS and CDR2 is YFSETQ. The CDR3 reads CASSLGLPFRGDTQYF. The CDR3 nucleotides read TGCGCCAGCAGCTTGGGACTACCGTTCCGGGGAGATACGCAGTATTTT.

This clone was observed once. V and J are TRBV27 and TRBJ2-7, with D perhaps matching TRBD2 (6 bases). The CDR3 loop spans 13 amino acids. Trimming shortened V by 4 bases and J by 4 bases, and 11 bases separated the two germline ends. CDR1 and CDR2 (germline): MNHEY, SMNVEV (reference sequence). CDR3 in DNA: TGTGCCAGCAGTTCGGGGGATGGTTACGAGCAGTACTTC. Protein product: CASSSGDGYEQYF.

This clone has a single count. V and J are TRBV25-1 and TRBJ1-1; D is perhaps TRBD1 (5 bases). The CDR3 loop spans 14 amino acids. V lost 1 base and J 1 base, leaving 7 bases between the germline ends. In germline, CDR1 is MGHDK, CDR2 SYGVNS. The CDR3 nucleotides are TGTGCCAGCAGTGAATGGGGGGAGAACACTGAAGCTTTCTTT. Its protein is CASSEWGENTEAFF.

The chain is built from TRBV18 and TRBJ2-3; D is unresolved. Germline V CDR1 and CDR2: KGHSH, LQKENI. This CDR3 has 16 residues. Trimming removed 2 bases at V and 1 base at J, with 13 bases between. The CDR3 coding sequence is TGTGCCAGCTCACCAAATCTGGGCACTGGCACAGATACGCAGTATTTT. Protein product: CASSPNLGTGTDTQYF.

The chain links TRBV9 to TRBJ2-1; 8 bases are a match to TRBD2. In germline, CDR1 is SGDLS, CDR2 YYNGEE. Trimming took 1 base from V and 6 from J; bases not matched to a gene: 3. The CDR3 loop spans 14 amino acids. In DNA form, the CDR3 reads TGTGCCAGCAGCGTAATAGCGGGGACCAATGAGCAGTTCTTC. Its protein is CASSVIAGTNEQFF.

Comment on this clone: One junction end disagrees with the germline gene, perhaps due to a read error. The chain joins TRBV2 to TRBJ2-7; 8 bases agree with TRBD1. The length of the CDR3 is 14 residues. Germline CDR1 is SNHLY and CDR2 is FYNNEI. CDR3 DNA sequence: TGTGCCAGCGATATCGGGACAGGATCCTACGAGCGGTACTTC. Amino acid sequence: CASDIGTGSYERYF.

The chain combines TRBV7-6 with TRBJ2-7; possible D gene TRBD1, 6 bases. The CDR3 totals 14 residues. Trimming left V 2 bases short and J 5 bases short, with 13 bases between. Germline V lookup: CDR1 SGHVS, CDR2 FNYEAQ. The CDR3 loop is CASSLRQDGHEQYF. The CDR3 nucleotides are TGTGCCAGCAGCTTACGACAGGACGGCCACGAGCAGTACTTC. Drawing the rest from reference TRBV7-6 and TRBJ2-7, the complete variable domain is GAGVSQSPRYKVTKRGQDVALRCDPISGHVSLYWYRQALGQGPEFLTYFNYEAQQDKSGLPNDRFSAERPEGSISTLTIQRTEQRDSAMYRCASSLRQDGHEQYFGPGTRLTVT.

This rearrangement joins TRBV27 to TRBJ2-3; D gene ambiguous. This CDR3 is 14 amino acids long. Trimming left V 5 bases short and J 4 bases short, with 13 bases between. Germline CDR1 and CDR2: MNHEY and SMNVEV (reference sequence). CDR3 protein: CASSPYSLADTQYF. The CDR3, as DNA: TGTGCCAGCAGTCCGTACTCGCTCGCAGATACGCAGTATTTT.

The chain recombines TRBV29-1 with TRBJ2-3; 11 nucleotides align to TRBD2. CDR3 length equals 15 residues. With 4 bases clipped from V and 0 bases from J, the junction kept 3 bases outside the gene matches. CDR1 and CDR2 from the germline V gene are SQVTM and ANQGSEA. CDR3 in amino acids: CSVVSGRASTDTQYF. The CDR3 DNA follows: TGCAGCGTTGTTAGCGGGAGGGCTAGCACAGATACGCAGTATTTT.

This clone was found once. The J gene is TRBJ2-5, the V gene TRBV2, with a weak D call TRBD1 (5 bases). Germline V CDR1 and CDR2: SNHLY, FYNNEI. Trimming removed 7 bases from V and 2 bases from J, with 11 bases in between. There are 13 residues in the CDR3. CDR3: CASKGRAQETQYF. In DNA form, the CDR3 reads TGTGCCAGCAAGGGCAGGGCGCAAGAGACCCAGTACTTC.

The V and J genes are TRBV5-6 and TRBJ2-7, with 7 bases fitting TRBD2. The CDR3 is 13 amino acids. Trimming removed 2 bases from V and 6 bases from J; junction bases left unmatched: 5. Germline V gene data show CDR1 as SGHDT and CDR2 as YYEEEE. The CDR3 DNA sequence: TGTGCCAGCAGCTTTGGACTAGTAGGCGAGCAGTACTTC. This sequence encodes CASSFGLVGEQYF.